Presented here are 12 T cell receptor beta chains from one specimen sequenced in a study of cytomegalovirus exposure and HLA in healthy donors. The PCR contained 60 Vbeta and 13 Jbeta primers. Only in-frame clones appear in the TCRdb table, and some are missing; sequencing was by immunoSEQ multiplex PCR. The data show about 180,000 clones, with around three quarters seen just once and 5.7% held by the top ten. The sample taken for sequencing was PBMCs. Receptors originate from a middle-aged man in good health and CMV-seronegative.

A remark on this clone: A read error may account for a junction end that differs from germline. This rearrangement joins TRBV5-4 to TRBJ2-1; 8 nucleotides align to TRBD1. The CDR3 consists of 15 residues. The germline gives CDR1 SGHNT, CDR2 YYREEE (reference sequence). CDR3 nucleotide sequence: TGTGCCAGCAGCTTAGACAGGGGACCCTACGATGAGCAGTTCTTC. Encoded protein: CASSLDRGPYDEQFF.

The V gene is TRBV7-9, the J gene TRBJ1-1, with no clear D. The CDR3 consists of 15 residues. V lost 5 bases to trimming and J lost 1 base, with 14 bases between them. Per the germline V gene, CDR1 is SEHNR and CDR2 is FQNEAQ (reference sequence). CDR3 in amino acids: CASSPGGGRNTEAFF. The CDR3 coding sequence is TGTGCCAGCAGCCCCGGTGGAGGGCGGAACACTGAAGCTTTCTTT.

A few counts support this clone. The rearrangement uses TRBV29-1 and TRBJ2-7, with 7 bases aligning to TRBD1. CDR3 size: 13 residues. The trim removed 2 bases at V and 7 bases at J, leaving 8 bases unmatched. The germline gives CDR1 SQVTM, CDR2 ANQGSEA. CDR3 sequence: CSVEQSRGREQYF. Written as DNA, the CDR3 is TGCAGCGTTGAACAGTCCAGGGGGAGAGAGCAGTACTTC.

CDR3 in amino acids: CASGQGVDEQYF. The CDR3 bases are TGTGCCAGCGGACAGGGAGTCGACGAGCAGTACTTC. The V gene is TRBV6-5, the J gene TRBJ2-7; 8 positions agree with TRBD1. The CDR3 extends over 12 amino acids. With V trimmed by 8 bases and J by 5 bases, 5 bases remained unmatched. Per the germline V gene, CDR1 is MNHEY and CDR2 is SVGAGI.

J is TRBJ1-1 and V is TRBV7-2; D is perhaps TRBD1 (6 bases). Per the germline V gene, CDR1 is SGHTA and CDR2 is FQGNSA. V was trimmed by 3 bases and J by 1 base, leaving 12 bases between them. The CDR3 has 15 residues. CDR3 bases: TGTGCCAGCAGCTTCGGGACATGGCAGAACACTGAAGCTTTCTTT. It encodes CASSFGTWQNTEAFF.

This clone was counted a single time. The V gene is TRBV6-6, the J gene TRBJ1-5, with TRBD1 as a possible D gene (5 bases). Trimming left V 3 bases short and J 5 bases short, with 11 bases between. The CDR3 runs to 14 residues. CDR1 and CDR2 from the germline V gene are MNHNY and SVGAGI (reference sequence). As DNA, the CDR3 is TGTGCCAGCAGTTATATAGGGGCCGATCAGCCCCAGCATTTT. Its protein is CASSYIGADQPQHF.

This clone was detected once. The V and J genes are TRBV14 and TRBJ2-5; 12 nucleotides agree with TRBD2. V lost 4 bases to trimming and J lost 4 bases; unmatched junction nucleotides: 10. Germline loops: CDR1 SGHDN, CDR2 FVKESK. The CDR3 is 17 residues long. The CDR3 coding sequence is TGTGCCAGCAGCCTCCTAGCGGGGGGGCCGGTTCGAGAGACCCAGTACTTC. Translation: CASSLLAGGPVRETQYF.

CDR3 protein: CASSGRTAHLPREQYF. The CDR3 coding sequence is TGTGCCAGCAGCGGTCGGACAGCCCACTTACCCCGCGAGCAGTACTTC. V and J are TRBV7-2 and TRBJ2-7; tentatively, D is TRBD1 (6 bases). The germline V gene has CDR1 SGHTA and CDR2 FQGNSA. Trimming left V 5 bases short and J 6 bases short, with 23 bases between. The CDR3 has 16 residues.

The chain employs TRBV4-3 and TRBJ2-7; tentatively, D is TRBD1 (5 bases). The CDR3 is 17 residues long. Looked up from germline, CDR1 is LGHNA and CDR2 is YSLEER. Trimming shortened V by 0 bases and J by 0 bases, and 15 bases separated the two germline ends. CDR3 in amino acids: CASSQDPETVSSYEQYF. CDR3 DNA sequence: TGCGCCAGCAGCCAAGATCCGGAGACAGTGAGCTCCTACGAGCAGTACTTC.

CDR3 bases: TGTGCCAGCAGCTTAGGAACGACCAGGGAAAGGGTGGATGGCTATGGCTACACCTTC. Encoded protein: CASSLGTTRERVDGYGYTF. The chain links TRBV5-4 to TRBJ1-2, with a possible D match to TRBD1 (5 bases). V lost 2 bases to trimming and J lost 4 bases, with 27 bases between them. Germline CDR1 is SGHNT and CDR2 is YYREEE (reference sequence). The CDR3 is made up of 19 amino acids.

The chain is built from TRBV18 and TRBJ2-1; 9 bases match TRBD2. Germline CDR1 KGHSH, CDR2 LQKENI. The CDR3 sequence is 14 residues long. With 4 bases clipped from V and 9 bases from J, the junction kept 7 bases outside the gene matches. CDR3 coding DNA: TGTGCCAGCTCACGCCAGGAACTAGCGGGTGAGCAGTTCTTC. Translation gives CASSRQELAGEQFF. Full variable domain (remainder filled in from reference TRBV18 and TRBJ2-1): NAGVMQNPRHLVRRRGQEARLRCSPMKGHSHVYWYRQLPEEGLKFMVYLQKENIIDESGMPKERFSAEFPKEGPSILRIQQVVRGDSAAYFCASSRQELAGEQFFGPGTRLTVL.

On this clone: One end of the junction does not line up with germline, which may come from a read error. This sequence joins TRBV5-1 and TRBJ1-4; D remains ambiguous. Germline V lookup: CDR1 SGHRS, CDR2 YFSETQ. The CDR3 runs 8 residues. CDR3: CASSSPLF. Written as DNA, the CDR3 is TGCGCCAGCAGCTCCCCTCTATTT.